Below, 18 T cell receptor beta chains from the same sample are listed, as sequenced in a study of blood T cell repertoires in COVID-19 (dated by TCRdb to 2020 to 2021). The receptor library was made with the immunoSEQ multiplex PCR assay. The clones in this table, taken by TCRdb from immuneACCESS, are in-frame only. Not every clone is retained; where verified, under half of the shortfall comes from an unresolved V gene, and the cause of the rest is unknown. The sample has roughly 80,000 clones on record, roughly 87% of them singletons. Over 9.5% of the sample is held by the ten biggest clonotypes. Source material: peripheral blood. These receptors were taken from a man at least 80 years old with acute or convalescent COVID-19.

This clone was recorded a few times. The CDR3 nucleotides are TGTGCCAGTCATGGGACAGGCCAGGAGGGGGGCTACACCTTC. Translation: CASHGTGQEGGYTF. The chain recombines TRBV19 with TRBJ1-2; 8 bases are shared with TRBD1. V gave up 8 bases and J gave up 8 bases; unmatched junction bases: 13. Germline V gene sequence: CDR1 LNHDA, CDR2 SQIVND (reference sequence). This CDR3 is built from 14 residues. The variable domain in full, with the rest retrieved from reference TRBV19 and TRBJ1-2, is DGGITQSPKYLFRKEGQNVTLSCEQNLNHDAMYWYRQDPGQGLRLIYYSQIVNDFQKGDIAEGYSVSREKKESFPLTVTSAQKNPTAFYLCASHGTGQEGGYTFGSGTRLTVV.

The rearrangement links TRBV11-3 to TRBJ1-3, with TRBD1 matching over 7 bases. V was clipped by 1 base and J by 0 bases; unmatched bases: 3. This CDR3 is 16 amino acids long. Germline CDR1 reads SGHNT; CDR2 reads YENEEA. This CDR3 reads CASSLGGQSSGNTIYF. CDR3 DNA sequence: TGTGCCAGCAGCTTAGGGGGACAGAGCTCTGGAAACACCATATATTTT.

This clone was seen many times. The chain couples TRBV25-1 to TRBJ1-1; D ambiguous. The CDR3 length is 14 residues. Germline CDR1 MGHDK, CDR2 SYGVNS. The V gene lost 7 bases and the J gene lost 1 base, with 13 bases spanning the gap. The CDR3 spells CASTSVTSNTEAFF. CDR3 DNA sequence: TGTGCCAGCACTTCAGTTACATCGAACACTGAAGCTTTCTTT.

The rearrangement links TRBV5-6 to TRBJ2-7; D unresolved. This CDR3 is built from 13 residues. Germline loops: CDR1 SGHDT, CDR2 YYEEEE. V was shortened by 6 bases and J by 5 bases, with 15 bases between the two germline ends. The CDR3 sequence: CASTMLRSHEQYF. CDR3 in DNA: TGTGCCAGCACCATGCTTAGGAGCCACGAGCAGTACTTC. The full variable domain, rest sourced from reference TRBV5-6 and TRBJ2-7, is DAGVTQSPTHLIKTRGQQVTLRCSPKSGHDTVSWYQQALGQGPQFIFQYYEEEERQRGNFPDRFSGHQFPNYSSELNVNALLLGDSALYLCASTMLRSHEQYFGPGTRLTVT.

This clone was picked up a small number of times. The chain links TRBV7-9 to TRBJ1-2, with 10 bases matching TRBD1. Germline-derived CDR1 and CDR2 are SEHNR and FQNEAQ (reference sequence). This CDR3 has 16 residues. V trimming: 4 bases; J trimming: 3 bases; junction bases outside the gene matches: 8. The CDR3 nucleotides read TGTGCCAGCAGCTCAGGCTTAGGACAGGGGGACTATGGCTACACCTTC. Its translation: CASSSGLGQGDYGYTF.

This clone appeared once. The rearrangement joins TRBV25-1 to TRBJ1-2; no clear D gene. V lost 3 bases to trimming and J lost 4 bases, with 9 bases between them. The CDR3 contains 13 residues. Germline CDR1 MGHDK, CDR2 SYGVNS. CDR3 amino acids: CASSEGGPYGYTF. The DNA of the CDR3 is TGTGCCAGCAGTGAGGGAGGGCCCTATGGCTACACCTTC.

V gene TRBV5-1 combines with J gene TRBJ2-6, with D uncertain. CDR1 is SGHRS, CDR2 YFSETQ, per germline. Deletions cut 3 bases from V and 2 bases from J, with 9 bases between. The CDR3 runs to 15 residues. CDR3 in DNA: TGCGCCAGCAGCTCCCTAAGCCCTGGGGCCAACGTCCTGACTTTC. This translates into CASSSLSPGANVLTF.

V is TRBV19 and J is TRBJ1-4, with 12 bases aligning to TRBD1. Looked up from germline, CDR1 is LNHDA and CDR2 is SQIVND (reference sequence). The CDR3 sequence is 15 residues long. V lost 5 bases and J lost 8; bases outside the gene matches: 6. CDR3 coding DNA: TGTGCCAGTAGTTCCCGGGACAGGGGGCCAGAAAAACTGTTTTTT. Its translation: CASSSRDRGPEKLFF.

The V call is TRBV19, the J call TRBJ1-2, with TRBD1 as a possible D gene (5 bases). The germline gives CDR1 LNHDA, CDR2 SQIVND (reference sequence). This CDR3 contains 14 residues. The V end lost 6 bases, the J end lost 4 bases, and 15 bases lay between the germline ends. CDR3 amino acids: CASRNRDYAYGYTF. Here the CDR3 DNA reads TGTGCCAGTAGAAACCGGGACTACGCCTATGGCTACACCTTC.

The J gene is TRBJ1-3, the V gene TRBV23-1; D unclear. TRBV23-1 is treated as an ORF (open reading frame) with a function not yet certain. V dropped 2 bases and J dropped 5 bases, with 16 bases sitting between them. The CDR3 loop spans 16 amino acids. CDR3 in DNA: TGCGCCAGCAGTCAAAGAGGGCTACCCGAGCGAAACACCATATATTTT. It encodes CASSQRGLPERNTIYF.

This sequence joins TRBV3-1 (or the pseudogene TRBV3-2) and TRBJ2-2; no definite D call. V was shortened by 4 bases and J by 8 bases, with 8 bases between the two germline ends. Germline V lookup: CDR1 LGHDT, CDR2 YNNKEL (reference sequence). The CDR3 consists of 12 residues. CDR3 sequence reads: CASSLGPGELFF. The CDR3 DNA reads as TGTGCCAGCAGCCTCGGTCCGGGGGAGCTGTTTTTT.

The genes are TRBV6-5 and TRBJ1-1; D gene ambiguous. V dropped 2 bases and J dropped 0 bases, with 7 bases sitting between them. Germline V gene lookup returns CDR1 MNHEY and CDR2 SVGAGI. The CDR3 is 14 amino acids. The CDR3 DNA is TGTGCCAGCAGTTACGGCGGGATGAACACTGAAGCTTTCTTT. Its translation: CASSYGGMNTEAFF.

The V call is TRBV30, the J call TRBJ1-5, with D possibly being TRBD1 (5 bases). This CDR3 spans 13 amino acids. From germline, CDR1 is GTSNPN and CDR2 SVGIG (reference sequence). Trimming stripped 3 bases from V and 2 bases from J, with 8 bases between. The CDR3 region is CAWRGGGNQPQHF. For the CDR3, the DNA is TGTGCCTGGAGGGGGGGTGGCAATCAGCCCCAGCATTTT. Full variable domain (outside the CDR3, taken from reference TRBV30 and TRBJ1-5): SQTIHQWPATLVQPVGSPLSLECTVEGTSNPNLYWYRQAAGRGLQLLFYSVGIGQISSEVPQNLSASRPQDRQFILSSKKLLLSDSGFYLCAWRGGGNQPQHFGDGTRLSIL.

J is TRBJ2-5 and V is TRBV28; a possible D gene is TRBD2 (5 bases). The CDR3 length is 13 residues. V was pared by 4 bases and J by 4 bases, with 10 bases between. The germline CDR1 and CDR2 sequences are MDHEN and SYDVKM. CDR3: CASSSVGGETQYF. In DNA, the CDR3 is TGTGCCAGCAGTTCTGTCGGAGGAGAGACCCAGTACTTC.

This clone was seen more than once but under ten times. V usage is TRBV5-1 and J usage is TRBJ1-1; D unresolved. Germline loops: CDR1 SGHRS, CDR2 YFSETQ. V gave up 0 bases and J gave up 3 bases, with 12 bases separating them. The CDR3 covers 15 residues. The CDR3 loop is CASSLGGRVYTEAFF. The CDR3 DNA is TGCGCCAGCAGCTTGGGAGGGAGGGTTTACACTGAAGCTTTCTTT.

The chain employs TRBV6-1 and TRBJ1-2; D not resolved. The CDR3 extends over 16 amino acids. The germline gives CDR1 MNHNS, CDR2 SASEGT. V was cut by 2 bases and J by 4 bases, with 17 bases left in between. The CDR3 nucleotides read TGTGCCAGCAGTGAACCGGGGTCCTCTAAGGCCTATGGCTACACCTTC. Translation: CASSEPGSSKAYGYTF.

This chain links TRBV16 with TRBJ1-3; TRBD1 matches at 10 bases. Germline V gives CDR1 KGHSY, CDR2 FQNENV. The CDR3 loop spans 19 amino acids. After removal of 3 bases from V and 1 base from J, the junction contained 12 bases not matched to a gene. The CDR3 DNA follows: TGTGCCAGCAGCCAGTCCGGGACAGGGGCCCCGTGGTCTGGAAACACCATATATTTT. Translated: CASSQSGTGAPWSGNTIYF.

This chain joins TRBV18 and TRBJ2-5; 12 bases match TRBD1. The CDR3 sequence is 15 residues long. The V segment lost 4 bases and the J segment 5 bases; nucleotides outside the gene matches: 5. The germline CDR1 and CDR2 sequences are KGHSH and LQKENI. The CDR3 spells CASSQRDRGLETQYF. The DNA for the CDR3 is TGTGCCAGCTCACAAAGGGACAGGGGGCTTGAGACCCAGTACTTC.